The 18 T cell receptor beta chains below come from one sample, sequenced in a study of blood T cells in healthy people across ages. A J-beta primer mix and a sample-barcoded 5' primer were used in a second PCR of about 7 to 12 cycles. One entry per CDR3 protein results from TCRdb running MiXCR on the 5' RACE reads. This sample has just under 750,000 distinct CDR3 sequences, with over 20% found just once. The specimen was blood. The receptor set was obtained from a man in his 70s in good health.

The chain links TRBV30 to TRBJ1-6; no reliable D call. This CDR3 comprises 14 residues. Germline-derived CDR1 and CDR2 are GTSNPN and SVGIG (reference sequence). Trimming left V 2 bases short and J 0 bases short, with 5 bases between. The CDR3 loop is CAWSLSSYNSPLHF. In DNA, the CDR3 is TGTGCCTGGAGTTTAAGCTCCTATAATTCACCCCTCCACTTT.

The J gene is TRBJ2-3, the V gene TRBV4-1; 9 nucleotides match TRBD2. V trimming: 0 bases; J trimming: 4 bases; junction bases outside the gene matches: 2. The germline V gene has CDR1 MGHRA and CDR2 YSYEKL. This CDR3 spans 15 amino acids. CDR3 bases: TGCGCCAGCAGCCAAGATAGGACTAGCGCAGATACGCAGTATTTT. Translated, it gives CASSQDRTSADTQYF.

This clonotype was seen at least ten times. The V gene is TRBV7-9, the J gene TRBJ2-3, with 10 positions matching TRBD2. The CDR3 covers 16 residues. Germline CDR1 SEHNR, CDR2 FQNEAQ (reference sequence). The ends lost 5 bases at V and 5 bases at J; junction bases unmatched: 10. The DNA of the CDR3 is TGTGCCAGCAGCACCATTACTAGCGGGGTAGGAGATACGCAGTATTTT. Its translation is CASSTITSGVGDTQYF.

This clonotype was counted at least ten times. A junction boundary mismatches the germline segment, possibly from a read error. V is TRBV3-1 and J is TRBJ2-3; D unclear. The CDR3 runs 13 residues. The V gene's germline CDR1 is LGHDT and CDR2 YNNKEL (reference sequence). The CDR3 DNA reads as TGCGCCAGCAGCCAAGCCAGCACAGATACGCAGTATTTT. This codes for CASSQASTDTQYF.

The gene calls are TRBV5-1 and TRBJ1-1; no reliable D call. V was pared by 0 bases and J by 1 base, with 13 bases between. In germline, CDR1 is SGHRS, CDR2 YFSETQ. This CDR3 spans 16 amino acids. The CDR3 loop is CASSLEGGGSNTEAFF. In DNA, the CDR3 is TGCGCCAGCAGCTTGGAGGGCGGAGGGTCGAACACTGAAGCTTTCTTT.

This clonotype was observed at least ten times. The rearrangement links TRBV12-3 or TRBV12-4 to TRBJ2-1; TRBD1 aligns across 7 bases. V lost 1 base, J lost 12 bases, and 0 bases stayed unmatched. The CDR3 sequence is 11 residues long. The CDR3 loop is CASSLGQGQFF. The CDR3 DNA follows: TGTGCCAGCAGTTTAGGACAGGGGCAGTTCTTC.

The gene calls are TRBV7-2 and TRBJ2-2; 8 bases match TRBD2. The CDR3 is 16 amino acids. CDR1 is SGHTA, CDR2 FQGNSA, per germline. Germline trimming cut 1 base from V and 5 bases from J; bases unmatched to any gene: 6. CDR3 DNA sequence: TGTGCCAGCAGCTTAGTGCCGGGAGGGCCTACCGGGGAGCTGTTTTTT. It yields the protein CASSLVPGGPTGELFF.

This chain joins TRBV18 and TRBJ1-1; D is unresolved. CDR3 length: 15 residues. Trimming took 1 base from V and 0 from J, leaving 9 bases between them. CDR1 and CDR2 (germline): KGHSH, LQKENI. The chain's CDR3 is CASSPLREVNTEAFF. CDR3 bases: TGTGCCAGCTCACCACTGCGGGAGGTGAACACTGAAGCTTTCTTT.

This clonotype has just a few counts. J is TRBJ2-7 and V is TRBV28; possible D gene TRBD2, 6 bases. Trimming took 6 bases from V and 0 from J, leaving 21 bases between them. CDR3 length: 17 residues. CDR1 and CDR2 from the germline V gene are MDHEN and SYDVKM. The CDR3 loop is CASSLPLAGGSSYEQYF. CDR3 DNA: TGTGCCAGCAGCTTACCCCTAGCCGGAGGGAGCTCCTACGAGCAGTACTTC.

This clonotype was counted a few times. The V and J genes are TRBV2 and TRBJ2-3, with TRBD1 matching over 7 bases. CDR1 SNHLY and CDR2 FYNNEI come from the germline V gene. Trimming cost V 3 bases and J 6 bases; bases outside gene matches: 9. This CDR3 is 15 amino acids long. The CDR3 is CASSEDRSPVDTQYF. For the CDR3, the DNA is TGTGCCAGCAGTGAGGACAGGTCGCCTGTGGATACGCAGTATTTT.

The sample holds a few counts of this clonotype. This sequence joins TRBV20-1 and TRBJ1-2; TRBD1 matches at 8 bases. The junction had 6 bases not matched to a gene; V was cut back by 4 bases and J by 5 bases. Germline lookup yields CDR1 DFQATT and CDR2 SNEGSKA (reference sequence). CDR3 length: 13 residues. The CDR3 is CSATGQGGYGYTF. DNA for the CDR3: TGCAGTGCTACCGGACAGGGCGGGTATGGCTACACCTTC.

The chain links TRBV28 to TRBJ2-3; 15 bases are a match to TRBD2. The CDR3 is 15 amino acids. After removal of 5 bases from V and 6 bases from J, the junction contained 3 bases not matched to a gene. The V gene's germline CDR1 is MDHEN and CDR2 SYDVKM. CDR3 protein: CASSGLAGGRDTQYF. The CDR3 DNA reads TGTGCCAGCAGTGGACTAGCGGGGGGGCGGGATACGCAGTATTTT. Variable domain in full (rest from reference TRBV28 and TRBJ2-3): DVKVTQSSRYLVKRTGEKVFLECVQDMDHENMFWYRQDPGLGLRLIYFSYDVKMKEKGDIPEGYSVSREKKERFSLILESASTNQTSMYLCASSGLAGGRDTQYFGPGTRLTVL.

This clonotype was picked up a small number of times. This chain uses TRBV19 with TRBJ2-1, with D perhaps matching TRBD2 (6 bases). CDR3 length equals 15 residues. Germline lookup yields CDR1 LNHDA and CDR2 SQIVND (reference sequence). Trimming removed 7 bases from V and 2 bases from J, with 15 bases in between. The CDR3, as DNA: TGTGCCAGTACCCGTGTCGGGAGCGCCTACAATGAGCAGTTCTTC. Translation: CASTRVGSAYNEQFF. The entire variable domain, with the rest obtained from reference TRBV19 and TRBJ2-1, is as follows: DGGITQSPKYLFRKEGQNVTLSCEQNLNHDAMYWYRQDPGQGLRLIYYSQIVNDFQKGDIAEGYSVSREKKESFPLTVTSAQKNPTAFYLCASTRVGSAYNEQFFGPGTRLTVL.

V and J are TRBV7-9 and TRBJ2-5, with 8 bases matching TRBD2. Per the germline V gene, CDR1 is SEHNR and CDR2 is FQNEAQ (reference sequence). The V gene end was trimmed by 5 bases and the J gene end by 4 bases; junction bases not matched to a gene: 12. The CDR3 length is 16 residues. The CDR3 protein is CASSENSGDRRETQYF. Written as DNA, the CDR3 is TGTGCCAGCAGCGAAAATAGCGGGGATCGGAGAGAGACCCAGTACTTC.

This chain links TRBV12-3 or TRBV12-4 with TRBJ2-1, with D possibly TRBD2 on 5 matching bases. Trimming left V 3 bases short and J 7 bases short, with 16 bases between. This CDR3 has 15 amino acids. DNA for the CDR3: TGTGCCAGCAGTTTGGTGGGAGTTAGGGATAATGAGCAGTTCTTC. This encodes CASSLVGVRDNEQFF.

This clonotype appeared a few times. One end of the junction fails to match germline, which may point to a read error. The chain combines TRBV15 with TRBJ1-5; D is unclear. This CDR3 is built from 14 residues. CDR1 LNHNV and CDR2 YYDKDF come from the germline V gene (reference sequence). CDR3 DNA sequence: TGTGCCACCGGCAGAGATTCGAGTAATCAGCCCCAGCATTTT. It yields the protein CATGRDSSNQPQHF. Combining the CDR3 with reference TRBV15 and TRBJ1-5 gives the whole variable domain DAMVIQNPRYQVTQFGKPVTLSCSQTLNHNVMYWYQQKSSQAPKLLFHYYDKDFNNEADTPDNFQSRRPNTSFCFLDIRSPGLGDTAMYLCATGRDSSNQPQHFGDGTRLSIL.

The chain recombines TRBV20-1 with TRBJ2-1; tentatively, D is TRBD2 (6 bases). The V gene's germline CDR1 is DFQATT and CDR2 SNEGSKA (reference sequence). Trimming took off 0 bases at V and 5 bases at J, with 14 bases between the two ends. The CDR3 covers 15 residues. The CDR3 loop is CSARDLAGTHNEQFF. DNA for the CDR3: TGCAGTGCTAGAGATCTGGCGGGGACCCACAATGAGCAGTTCTTC.

Many counts were recorded for this clonotype. This sequence joins TRBV5-1 and TRBJ2-5; D is ambiguous. CDR3 length equals 13 residues. The V gene's germline CDR1 is SGHRS and CDR2 YFSETQ. V lost 0 bases and J lost 1, with 4 bases in between. For the CDR3, the DNA is TGCGCCAGCAGCTTGGAGGGCCAAGAGACCCAGTACTTC. Its protein is CASSLEGQETQYF.